This T cell receptor (beta chain) was observed in a study of a mutant IDH1 vaccine in newly diagnosed glioma. Study details: Patients came in for eight vaccinations, in weeks 1, 3, 5, 7, 11, 15, 19 and 23. Previous treatment comprised radiotherapy, temozolomide, or both, mostly both.

This CDR3 spans 12 amino acids. Deletions cut 1 base from V and 1 base from J, with 1 base between. From germline, CDR1 is LNHDA and CDR2 SQIVND (reference sequence). This clone has just a few counts. Its antigen remains unknown. Clones were read by immunoSEQ multiplex PCR, and TCRdb kept only the in-frame ones, dropping some. Of some 36,000 clones detected, roughly 80% appear once; the ten largest clones hold over 10%. Time point meaning: week 5, during vaccination. Every single dose of the vaccine, 300 ug of mutant IDH1 20-mer peptide, came with topical imiquimod. The chain links TRBV19 to TRBJ1-1, with D unresolved. The sample in question was PBMCs, obtained from a glioma patient whose treatment included an IDH1 peptide vaccine. This receptor was taken from a man aged 45 to 65 with glioma. The chain's CDR3 is CASSIGNTEAFF. Written as DNA, the CDR3 is TGTGCCAGTAGTATAGGGAACACTGAAGCTTTCTTT.